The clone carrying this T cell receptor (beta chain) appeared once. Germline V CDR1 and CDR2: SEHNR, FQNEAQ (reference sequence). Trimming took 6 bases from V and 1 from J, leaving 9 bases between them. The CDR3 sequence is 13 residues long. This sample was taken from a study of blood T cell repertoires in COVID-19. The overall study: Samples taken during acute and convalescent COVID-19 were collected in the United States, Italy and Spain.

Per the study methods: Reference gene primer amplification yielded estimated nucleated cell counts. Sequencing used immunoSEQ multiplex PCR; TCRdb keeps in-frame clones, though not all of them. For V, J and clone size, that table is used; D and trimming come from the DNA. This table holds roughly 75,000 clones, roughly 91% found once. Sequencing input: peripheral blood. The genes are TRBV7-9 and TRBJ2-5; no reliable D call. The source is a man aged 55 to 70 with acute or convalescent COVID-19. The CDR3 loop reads CASRFNFQETQYF. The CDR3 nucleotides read TGTGCCAGCAGGTTTAACTTCCAAGAGACCCAGTACTTC.